The TCR beta chain under discussion was sequenced for a study of blood T cell repertoires in COVID-19. The ends were cut back, 1 base at V and 4 bases at J, with 9 bases in the middle. CDR1 and CDR2 from the germline V gene are LGHNA and YSLEER. CDR3 length equals 14 residues. Using immunoSEQ multiplex PCR, the repertoire was profiled, and TCRdb retains in-frame clones only, with some absent. The sample contains just over 90,000 clones, about nine tenths of which appear only once. Input material: peripheral blood. The receptor's source is a human donor with active COVID-19. The donor label of this sample is uncertain. V is TRBV4-3 and J is TRBJ2-3; no reliable D call. CDR3 DNA sequence: TGCGCCAGCAGCCAAGTAGTAGTTGCAGATACGCAGTATTTT. Translated: CASSQVVVADTQYF.